This TCR beta chain was captured by sequencing in a study of CD8+CD57+ T cells in acquired aplastic anemia. Study-wide context: Quantities of DNA derived from sorted CD4+ and CD8+ cells averaged 3.2 ug. Study outcomes and limitations: Researchers reported that CD8+ Simpson's diversity was not significantly different in patients versus controls. Roughly 27 sequences, all CD8+ CDR3, were shared between patients and controls.

This CDR3 region has 15 residues. The germline V gene has CDR1 SEHNR and CDR2 FQNEAQ (reference sequence). V shed 1 base and J 8 bases; nucleotides not matched to a gene: 5. For CDR3 and TCR beta VDJ profiling, genomic DNA was the template used. TCRdb independently ran MiXCR on the reads; one entry per CDR3 protein. Seen here are more than 150,000 distinct CDR3 sequences, 64% observed once, and the top ten hold about half. The table lists this clonotype with a few counts. As yet, its antigen is unknown. The chain joins TRBV7-9 to TRBJ2-2; 9 bases map to TRBD2. The sample was sorted CD4+, CD8+, or CD8+CD57+ T cells (not recorded which) from PBMCs. The source is a human donor with severe aplastic anemia or a healthy control (not recorded which). The CDR3 DNA follows: TGTGCCAGCAGCTTAGGCGGGGGGGCCGTTGGGGAGCTGTTTTTT. Translation: CASSLGGGAVGELFF.